Reported below is one T cell receptor (beta chain). These data come from a study of OX40 agonist ivuxolimab in advanced cancers. V lost 4 bases, J lost 7 bases, and 17 bases lay in between. The CDR3 length is 14 residues. Germline V gives CDR1 SGHDT, CDR2 YYEEEE. Clones were sequenced by immunoSEQ multiplex PCR, and TCRdb holds only the in-frame ones, with some missing. The table shows some 99,000 clones, with 87% occurring only once. The specimen comprised CD4+ or CD8+ T cells sorted from blood, sampled in a trial of the OX40 agonist ivuxolimab. The chain links TRBV5-6 to TRBJ1-1; D not resolved. This receptor was obtained from an adult with an advanced solid tumor such as melanoma, head and neck, liver or kidney cancer. The CDR3 sequence is CASSPIGRLDEAFF. The CDR3 region has the DNA TGTGCCAGCAGCCCTATAGGGAGGTTGGATGAAGCTTTCTTT.